These 5 T cell receptor beta chains originate from one sample sequenced in a study of CD8 T cells in ankylosing spondylitis. TCRdb independently ran MiXCR on the 5' RACE reads; one entry per CDR3 protein. This table has over 100,000 distinct CDR3 sequences, over 10% appearing once. The sequenced material came from blood, either unsorted or a sorted T cell fraction (not recorded which). All receptors come from a female donor with ankylosing spondylitis or in good health (not recorded which).

This clonotype was observed many times. The genes are TRBV4-1 and TRBJ2-3; D is unresolved. Deletions cut 0 bases from V and 4 bases from J, with 14 bases between. The CDR3 has 16 amino acids. Germline assignment: CDR1 MGHRA and CDR2 YSYEKL. The CDR3 is CASSQEGRDPADTQYF. In nucleotides, the CDR3 is TGCGCCAGCAGCCAAGAAGGGCGCGACCCGGCAGATACGCAGTATTTT.

The table lists this clonotype with many counts. This rearrangement joins TRBV14 to TRBJ2-1; 11 positions agree with TRBD2. This CDR3 has 15 residues. Germline assignment: CDR1 SGHDN and CDR2 FVKESK. Trimming removed 4 bases from V and 6 bases from J; junction bases left unmatched: 5. This CDR3 reads CASSLLAGVVNEQFF. CDR3 DNA sequence: TGTGCCAGCAGCCTACTAGCGGGAGTTGTCAATGAGCAGTTCTTC.

This clonotype was counted many times. The chain has TRBV20-1 and TRBJ2-7, with TRBD1 matching 9 bases. The V segment lost 6 bases and the J segment 2 bases; nucleotides outside the gene matches: 11. The CDR3 length is 15 residues. The V gene's germline CDR1 is DFQATT and CDR2 SNEGSKA (reference sequence). CDR3 coding DNA: TGCAGTGCCCAGGGGCGCGGGACAGGGCCCTACGAGCAGTACTTC. The encoded protein is CSAQGRGTGPYEQYF.

The rearrangement links TRBV12-3 or TRBV12-4 to TRBJ2-1; D remains unclear. V was shortened by 6 bases and J by 9 bases, with 12 bases between the two germline ends. This CDR3 is 12 amino acids long. The CDR3 region has the DNA TGTGCCAGCAGGCTCCTCGCCGGTGAGCAGTTCTTC. Translated: CASRLLAGEQFF.

This clonotype has ten or more counts. The chain has TRBV7-9 and TRBJ2-6; no reliable D call. The V gene's germline CDR1 is SEHNR and CDR2 FQNEAQ (reference sequence). Trimming took off 3 bases at V and 1 base at J, with 7 bases between the two ends. The CDR3 extends over 15 amino acids. This CDR3 reads CASSFYLSGANVLTF. CDR3 nucleotides: TGTGCCAGCAGCTTCTATCTTTCTGGGGCCAACGTCCTGACTTTC.